This TCR beta chain was documented in a study of blood T cell repertoires in COVID-19. Libraries were prepared by immunoSEQ multiplex PCR; TCRdb keeps only in-frame clonotypes and omits some of them. The sample lists about 44,000 clones, 82% seen once, with around 4.2% in the top ten. The source of this sequence is a woman in her 70s with acute or convalescent COVID-19. The sample comprised peripheral blood.

CDR3 protein: CASSTGLAGKDTQYF. The CDR3 DNA is TGTGCCAGCAGTACGGGACTAGCGGGGAAAGATACGCAGTATTTT. V usage is TRBV2 and J usage is TRBJ2-3; 13 bases are a match to TRBD2. The junction had 4 bases not matched to a gene; V was cut back by 5 bases and J by 5 bases. Germline CDR1 and CDR2: SNHLY and FYNNEI. CDR3 length equals 15 residues.